This T cell receptor (beta chain) emerged from a study of T cell changes during pregnancy in multiple sclerosis. Assay: immunoSEQ multiplex PCR; the TCRdb copy retains only in-frame clones and omits some. The sample has roughly 75,000 clones, around 91% seen once; the top ten hold about 1.9%. A single count supports this clone. V was pared by 3 bases and J by 6 bases, with 17 bases between. The germline CDR1 and CDR2 sequences are SEHNR and FQNEAQ (reference sequence). The CDR3 loop spans 15 amino acids. This sequence was found in a female donor with multiple sclerosis, enrolled in a pregnancy study. This specimen was peripheral blood, taken before pregnancy. The chain couples TRBV7-9 to TRBJ1-1; TRBD1 is a possible D gene (6 bases). The CDR3 DNA reads as TGTGCCAGCAGCTTTTGGGGCAGGGGATCGCCTGAAGCTTTCTTT. Translating gives CASSFWGRGSPEAFF.